The source of this T cell receptor (beta chain) is a study of cytomegalovirus exposure and HLA in healthy donors. PCR used 60 Vbeta primers and 13 Jbeta primers. Clones were read by immunoSEQ multiplex PCR, and TCRdb kept only the in-frame ones, dropping some. The sample includes 160,000 or so clones, around four fifths of them seen just once. The CDR3 sequence is 14 residues long. V shed 6 bases and J shed 1 base, with 11 bases lying between them. CDR1 and CDR2 from the germline V gene are MRHNA and SNTAGT. Sampled while nominally healthy, donors likely had unrecorded immune exposures. The clonotype originates from a woman aged 50 to 60 in good health and CMV-seronegative. Sequencing input: PBMCs. J is TRBJ2-3 and V is TRBV6-4, with D maybe TRBD2 (5 bases). The CDR3 protein is CASRWLAGTDTQYF. The CDR3 DNA is TGTGCCAGCAGATGGCTAGCAGGCACAGATACGCAGTATTTT.